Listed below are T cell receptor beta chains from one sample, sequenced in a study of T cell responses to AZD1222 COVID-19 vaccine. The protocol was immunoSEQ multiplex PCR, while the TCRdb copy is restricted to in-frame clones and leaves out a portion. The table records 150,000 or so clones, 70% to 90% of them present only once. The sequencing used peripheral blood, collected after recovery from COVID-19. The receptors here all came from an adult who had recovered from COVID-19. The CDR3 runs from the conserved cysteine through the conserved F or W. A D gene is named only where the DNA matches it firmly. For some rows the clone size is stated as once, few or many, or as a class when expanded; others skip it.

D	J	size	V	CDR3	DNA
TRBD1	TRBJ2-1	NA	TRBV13	CASSLGTGAYNEQFF	TGTGCCAGCAGCTTAGGGACAGGGGCCTACAATGAGCAGTTCTTC
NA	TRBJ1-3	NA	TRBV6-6	CASSLHGTNSGNTIYF	TGTGCCAGCAGTCTACACGGGACGAATTCTGGAAACACCATATATTTT
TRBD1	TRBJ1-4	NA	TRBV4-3	CASSPEGQGNEKLFF	TGCGCCAGCAGCCCCGAGGGACAGGGGAATGAAAAACTGTTTTTT
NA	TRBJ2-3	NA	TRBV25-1	CASSDGVGDTQYF	TGTGCCAGCAGTGATGGGGTGGGAGATACGCAGTATTTT
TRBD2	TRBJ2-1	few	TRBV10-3	CAISTIAGPGNEQFF	TGTGCCATCAGCACTATAGCGGGACCGGGCAATGAGCAGTTCTTC
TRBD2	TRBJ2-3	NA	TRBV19	CASSTRAGGLRTDTQYF	TGTGCCAGTAGTACAAGAGCGGGGGGGCTCCGCACAGATACGCAGTATTTT
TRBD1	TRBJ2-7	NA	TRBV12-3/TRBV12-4	CASRRTGGYEQYF	TGTGCCAGCAGGAGGACAGGGGGCTACGAGCAGTACTTC
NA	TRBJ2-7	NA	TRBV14	CASSQVGGYEQYF	TGTGCCAGCAGCCAAGTAGGAGGGTACGAGCAGTACTTC
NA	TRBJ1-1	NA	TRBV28	CASSYSGPEAFF	TGTGCCAGCAGTTATTCGGGTCCGGAAGCTTTCTTT
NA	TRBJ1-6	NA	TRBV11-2	CASSLGRGGRDSPLHF	TGTGCCAGCAGCTTAGGGAGAGGGGGTAGGGATTCACCCCTCCACTTT
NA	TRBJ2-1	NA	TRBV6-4	CASSDSTSSYNEQFF	TGTGCCAGCAGTGACTCGACTAGCTCCTACAATGAGCAGTTCTTC
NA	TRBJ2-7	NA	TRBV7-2	CASSQDGVTYEQYF	TGTGCCAGCAGCCAAGACGGGGTAACCTACGAGCAGTACTTC
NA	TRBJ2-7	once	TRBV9	CASSVGSVGVDEQYF	TGTGCCAGCAGCGTAGGGTCGGTGGGGGTGGACGAGCAGTACTTC
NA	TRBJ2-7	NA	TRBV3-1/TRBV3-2	CASSQEFRLNRAYEQYF	TGTGCCAGCAGCCAAGAGTTCAGGTTGAACAGGGCCTACGAGCAGTACTTC
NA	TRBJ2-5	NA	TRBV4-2	CASSQKETQYF	TGTGCCAGCAGCCAAAAAGAGACCCAGTACTTC
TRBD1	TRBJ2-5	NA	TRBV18	CASSHGTGIEETQYF	TGTGCCAGCTCACACGGGACAGGGATCGAAGAGACCCAGTACTTC
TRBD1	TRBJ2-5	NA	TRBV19	CASREPGQGETQYF	TGTGCCAGTAGGGAACCGGGACAGGGGGAGACCCAGTACTTC
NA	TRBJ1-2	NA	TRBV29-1	CSVVPGDGDYGYTF	TGCAGCGTTGTCCCGGGGGACGGAGACTATGGCTACACCTTC
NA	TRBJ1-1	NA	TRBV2	CATTQKVNTEAFF	TGTGCCACTACCCAGAAAGTCAACACTGAAGCTTTCTTT
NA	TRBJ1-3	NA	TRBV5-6	CASSPGLTGNTIYF	TGTGCCAGCAGCCCTGGACTAACTGGAAACACCATATATTTT
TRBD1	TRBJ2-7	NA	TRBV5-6	CASSLSAGGRYEQYF	TGTGCCAGCAGCTTGTCGGCAGGGGGCCGCTACGAGCAGTACTTC
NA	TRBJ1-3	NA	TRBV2	CASSFLPGITGNTIYF	TGTGCCAGCAGTTTCCTTCCAGGGATAACTGGAAACACCATATATTTT
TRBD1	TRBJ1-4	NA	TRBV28	CASSSATGEFNEKLFF	TGTGCCAGCAGTTCTGCCACAGGGGAATTTAATGAAAAACTGTTTTTT